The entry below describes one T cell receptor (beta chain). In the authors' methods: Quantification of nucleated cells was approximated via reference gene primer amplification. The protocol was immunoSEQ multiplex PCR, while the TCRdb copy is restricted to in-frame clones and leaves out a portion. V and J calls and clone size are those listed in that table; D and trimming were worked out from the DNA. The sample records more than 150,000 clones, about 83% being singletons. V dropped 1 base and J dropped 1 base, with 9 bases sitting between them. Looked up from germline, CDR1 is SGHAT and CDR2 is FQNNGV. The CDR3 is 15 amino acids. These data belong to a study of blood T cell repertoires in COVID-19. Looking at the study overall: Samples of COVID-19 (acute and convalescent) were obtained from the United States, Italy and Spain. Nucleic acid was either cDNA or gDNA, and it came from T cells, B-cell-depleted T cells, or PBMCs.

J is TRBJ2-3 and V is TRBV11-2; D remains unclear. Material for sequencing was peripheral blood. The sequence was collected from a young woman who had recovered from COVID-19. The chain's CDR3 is CASSLGGSGTDTQYF. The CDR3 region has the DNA TGTGCCAGCAGCTTAGGAGGCTCGGGCACAGATACGCAGTATTTT.